This paragraph reports one T cell receptor beta chain. CDR1 and CDR2 from the germline V gene are LNHDA and SQIVND (reference sequence). The ends lost 5 bases at V and 1 base at J; junction bases unmatched: 6. This CDR3 spans 15 amino acids. This entry belongs to a study of molecular identifiers for immune sequencing clone quantification. TCRdb fed the PCR reads into MiXCR, producing one record per CDR3 protein. Here the sample spans hundreds of thousands of distinct CDR3 sequences, 25% being singletons. Construction of naive CD8 libraries employed roughly 18,000 to 1,000,000 sorted cells together with 10%, 30% or 50% RNA. Sorting isolated naive CD8 T cells as CD8+CD4-CCR7+CD45RA+ events.

What was sequenced was naive CD8+ T cells from blood, with Jurkat cell RNA spiked in. Specified subset: FACS-sorted CD8+CD4-CCR7+CD45RA+ naive T cells. This sequence originates from a human donor in good health. Some libraries in this study had Jurkat cell RNA spiked in. This rearrangement joins TRBV19 to TRBJ1-1, with 8 bases aligning to TRBD1. The CDR3 here is CASSVSGQGNTEAFF. The CDR3 DNA reads as TGTGCCAGTAGTGTCTCCGGACAGGGGAACACTGAAGCTTTCTTT.